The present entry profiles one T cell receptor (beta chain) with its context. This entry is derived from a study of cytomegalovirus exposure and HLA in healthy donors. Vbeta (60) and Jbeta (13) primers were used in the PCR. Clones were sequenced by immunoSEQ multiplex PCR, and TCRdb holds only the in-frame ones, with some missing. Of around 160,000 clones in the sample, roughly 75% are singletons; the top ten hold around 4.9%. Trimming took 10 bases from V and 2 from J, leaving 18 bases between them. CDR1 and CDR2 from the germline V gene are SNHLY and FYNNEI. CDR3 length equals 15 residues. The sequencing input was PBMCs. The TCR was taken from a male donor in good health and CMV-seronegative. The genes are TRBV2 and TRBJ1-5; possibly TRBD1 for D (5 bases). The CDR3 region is CATQPGGAGNQPQHF. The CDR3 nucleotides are TGTGCCACCCAGCCGGGCGGGGCTGGCAATCAGCCCCAGCATTTT.